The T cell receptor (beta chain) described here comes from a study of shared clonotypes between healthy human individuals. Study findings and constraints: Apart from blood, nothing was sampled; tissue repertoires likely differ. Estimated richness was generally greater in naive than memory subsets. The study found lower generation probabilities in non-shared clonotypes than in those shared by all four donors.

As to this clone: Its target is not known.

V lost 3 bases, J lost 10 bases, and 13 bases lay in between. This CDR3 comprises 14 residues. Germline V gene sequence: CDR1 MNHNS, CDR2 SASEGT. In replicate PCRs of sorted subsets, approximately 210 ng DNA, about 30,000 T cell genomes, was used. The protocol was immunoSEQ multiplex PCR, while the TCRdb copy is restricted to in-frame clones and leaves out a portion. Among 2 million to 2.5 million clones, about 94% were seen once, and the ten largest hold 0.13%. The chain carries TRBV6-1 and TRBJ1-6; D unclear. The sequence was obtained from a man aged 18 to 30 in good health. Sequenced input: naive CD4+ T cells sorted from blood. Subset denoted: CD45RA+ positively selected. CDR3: CASSDPTLYSPLHF. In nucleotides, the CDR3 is TGTGCCAGCAGTGATCCGACCTTATACTCACCCCTCCACTTT.